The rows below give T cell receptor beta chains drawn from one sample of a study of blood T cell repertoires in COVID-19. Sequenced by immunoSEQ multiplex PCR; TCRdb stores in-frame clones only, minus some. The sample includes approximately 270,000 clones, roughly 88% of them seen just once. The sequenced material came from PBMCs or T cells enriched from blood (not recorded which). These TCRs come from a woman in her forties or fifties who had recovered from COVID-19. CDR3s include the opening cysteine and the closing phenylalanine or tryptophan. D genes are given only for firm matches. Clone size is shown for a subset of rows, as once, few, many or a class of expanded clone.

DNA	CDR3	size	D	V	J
TGTGCCAGCAGCCGGGGGTCCCCAGGTCTGGGCACAGATACGCAGTATTTT	CASSRGSPGLGTDTQYF	.	.	TRBV28	TRBJ2-3
TGCGCCAGCAGCTATACAGGAATGATGAACACCGGGGAGCTGTTTTTT	CASSYTGMMNTGELFF	.	.	TRBV5-1	TRBJ2-2
TGTGCCAGCTCACAGGGGGCCGGGGAGCTGTTTTTT	CASSQGAGELFF	.	.	TRBV18	TRBJ2-2
TGTGCCAGCAGTTTATTGGGCGGCTACACCTTC	CASSLLGGYTF	.	.	TRBV28	TRBJ1-2
TGTGCCAGCAGCCCGCCAGGGGCCCCCTACGAGCAGTACTTC	CASSPPGAPYEQYF	.	.	TRBV3-1/TRBV3-2	TRBJ2-7
TGTGCCAGCAGCCAGACTAGCGGGGCCTACAATGAGCAGTTCTTC	CASSQTSGAYNEQFF	.	TRBD2	TRBV3-1/TRBV3-2	TRBJ2-1
TGTGCCAGCTGTGGGTCCCTAGTAACAGATACGCAGTATTTT	CASCGSLVTDTQYF	.	.	TRBV2	TRBJ2-3
TGTGCCAGCAGCTTACCACAGGGAGTGGGCTACACCTTC	CASSLPQGVGYTF	.	.	TRBV11-2	TRBJ1-2
TGCAGCGTTGAAGTTTCAGGGAACACTGAAGCTTTCTTT	CSVEVSGNTEAFF	.	.	TRBV29-1	TRBJ1-1
TGCGCCAGCAGCTTGGCGGCGGGAGAAGGAGGGGCCGGGGAGCTGTTTTTT	CASSLAAGEGGAGELFF	few	TRBD2	TRBV5-1	TRBJ2-2